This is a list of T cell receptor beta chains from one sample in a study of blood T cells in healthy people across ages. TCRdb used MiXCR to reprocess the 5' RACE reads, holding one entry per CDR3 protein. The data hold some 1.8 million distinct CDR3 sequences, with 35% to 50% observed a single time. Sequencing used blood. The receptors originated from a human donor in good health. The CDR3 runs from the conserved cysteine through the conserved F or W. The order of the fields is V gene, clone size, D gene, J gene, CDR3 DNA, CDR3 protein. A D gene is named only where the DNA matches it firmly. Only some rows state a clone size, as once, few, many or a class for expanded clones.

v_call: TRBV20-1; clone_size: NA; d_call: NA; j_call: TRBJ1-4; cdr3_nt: TGCAGTGCTAGAGATGCCCCGACTAATGAAAAACTGTTTTTT; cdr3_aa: CSARDAPTNEKLFF
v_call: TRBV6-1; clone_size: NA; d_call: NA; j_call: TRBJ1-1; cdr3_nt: TGTGCCAGCATACGGTCCAGGGCGGACACTGAAGCTTTCTTT; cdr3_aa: CASIRSRADTEAFF
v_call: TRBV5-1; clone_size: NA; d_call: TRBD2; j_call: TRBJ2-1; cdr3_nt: TGCGCCAGCAGCTCCGGGACTAGCGGGCAGGAGCAGTTCTTC; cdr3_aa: CASSSGTSGQEQFF
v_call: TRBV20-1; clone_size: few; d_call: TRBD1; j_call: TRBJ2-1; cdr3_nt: TGCAGTGCTACTCTCTCAACACAGGGGTCCTACAATGAGCAGTTCTTC; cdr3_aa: CSATLSTQGSYNEQFF
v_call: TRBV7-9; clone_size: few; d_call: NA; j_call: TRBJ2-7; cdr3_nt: TGTGCCAGCAGCTCGTCTGGGGCTTACTACGAGCAGTACTTC; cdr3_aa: CASSSSGAYYEQYF
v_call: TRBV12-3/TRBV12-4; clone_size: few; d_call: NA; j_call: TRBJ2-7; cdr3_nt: TGTGCCAGCAGTAGGGGGGAAATCAGGATTTCCTACGAGCAGTACTTC; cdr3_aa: CASSRGEIRISYEQYF
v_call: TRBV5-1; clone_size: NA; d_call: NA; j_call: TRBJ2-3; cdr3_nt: TGCGCCAGCAGCTCCCTTGGGATAATCAACACAGATACGCAGTATTTT; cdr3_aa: CASSSLGIINTDTQYF
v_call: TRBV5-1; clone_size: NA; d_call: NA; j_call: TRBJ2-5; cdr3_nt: TGCGCCAGTAGCCCCTTCAGGGGAGAGACCCAGTACTTC; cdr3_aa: CASSPFRGETQYF
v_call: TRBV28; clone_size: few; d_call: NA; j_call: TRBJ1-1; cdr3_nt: TGTGCCAGCAGAAAAGGGGGGGCCACTGAAGCTTTCTTT; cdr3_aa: CASRKGGATEAFF
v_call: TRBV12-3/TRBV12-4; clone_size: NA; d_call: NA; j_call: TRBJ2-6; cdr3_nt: TGTGCCAGCACCCAACGCGCGGCTTGGGGCTCTGGGGCCAACGTCCTGACTTTC; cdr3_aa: CASTQRAAWGSGANVLTF
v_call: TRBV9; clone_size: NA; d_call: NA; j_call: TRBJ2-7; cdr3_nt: TGTGCCAGCAGCGTAGGAGGGGGGTCCCACGAGCAGTACTTC; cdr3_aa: CASSVGGGSHEQYF
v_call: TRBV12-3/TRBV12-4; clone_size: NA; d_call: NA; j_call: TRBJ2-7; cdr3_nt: TGTGCCAGCAGTCTGAAAGGGGGTAACACCTACGAGCAGTACTTC; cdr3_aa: CASSLKGGNTYEQYF
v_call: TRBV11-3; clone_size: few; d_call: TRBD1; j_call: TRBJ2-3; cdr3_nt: TGTGCCAGCAGCCAAGATACAGGGGCAGATACGCAGTATTTT; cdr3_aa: CASSQDTGADTQYF
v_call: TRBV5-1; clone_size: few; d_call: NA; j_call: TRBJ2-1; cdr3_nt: TGCGCCAGCAGCCCTGGGGCACTGAGCTCCTACAATGAGCAGTTCTTC; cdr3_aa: CASSPGALSSYNEQFF
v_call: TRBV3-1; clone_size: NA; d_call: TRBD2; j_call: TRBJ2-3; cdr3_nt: TGTGCCAGCAGCCCCTCTAGCGGGGGTCCGGCAGATACGCAGTATTTT; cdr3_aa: CASSPSSGGPADTQYF
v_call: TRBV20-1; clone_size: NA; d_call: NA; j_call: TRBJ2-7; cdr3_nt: TGCAGTGCTAGACCTATCACAGGGCCGCGCTCCGAGCAGTACTTC; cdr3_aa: CSARPITGPRSEQYF
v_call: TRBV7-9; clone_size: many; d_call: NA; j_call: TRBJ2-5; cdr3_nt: TGTGCCAGCAGCTTAGATGAGGAGACCCAGTACTTC; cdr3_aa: CASSLDEETQYF
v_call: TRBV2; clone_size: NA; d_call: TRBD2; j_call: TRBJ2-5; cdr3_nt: TGTGCCAGGAGCGGGGCCGCGCAAGAGACCCAGTACTTC; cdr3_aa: CARSGAAQETQYF
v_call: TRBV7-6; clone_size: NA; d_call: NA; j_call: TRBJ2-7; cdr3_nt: TGTGCCAGCAGCCTCAGGAGTAAAGCCTACGAGCAGTACTTC; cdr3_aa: CASSLRSKAYEQYF
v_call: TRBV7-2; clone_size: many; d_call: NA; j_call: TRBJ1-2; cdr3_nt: TGTGCCAGCAGCTTAGAGACGGCTAACTATGGCTACACCTTC; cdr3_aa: CASSLETANYGYTF
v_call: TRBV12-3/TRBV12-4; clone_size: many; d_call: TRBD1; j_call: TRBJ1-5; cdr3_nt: TGTGCCAGCAGTTTGGGACAGCGTCAGCCCCAGCATTTT; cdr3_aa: CASSLGQRQPQHF
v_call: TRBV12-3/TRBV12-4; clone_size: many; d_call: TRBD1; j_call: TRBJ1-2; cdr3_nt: TGTGCCAGCCGAACGACAGGGATTACTAACTATGGCTACACCTTC; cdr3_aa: CASRTTGITNYGYTF
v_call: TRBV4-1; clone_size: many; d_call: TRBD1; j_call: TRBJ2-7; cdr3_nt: TGCGCCAGCAGCCCGGGACAGGGAACGGCTAGCGAGCAGTACTTC; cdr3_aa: CASSPGQGTASEQYF
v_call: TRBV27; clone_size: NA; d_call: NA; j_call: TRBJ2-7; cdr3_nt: TGTGCCAGCAGTTTATCCCCAACAGGGACCTACGAGCAGTACTTC; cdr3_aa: CASSLSPTGTYEQYF